This TCR beta chain emerged from a study of cytomegalovirus exposure and HLA in healthy donors. Between the trimmed V and J ends, which lost 3 bases and 4 bases, there was a span of 15 bases. The CDR3 runs to 15 residues. The germline CDR1 and CDR2 sequences are MGHDK and SYGVNS. Concerning this clone: Its specificity is unknown.

Study-wide findings and caveats: The study labeled 150 to 200 TCR beta chains cytomegalovirus-associated. Among the CMV-associated chains, three were confirmed in vitro as specific for CMV antigens.

Assay used: immunoSEQ multiplex PCR; TCRdb lists only in-frame clones, some missing. Of about 79,000 clones in the sample, more than 85% are singletons; the top ten hold about 3.6%. Sequencing input: PBMCs. This chain links TRBV25-1 with TRBJ1-1; a weak D match, TRBD1 (6 bases). This clonotype was sampled from a woman aged 25 to 45 in good health and CMV-seronegative. CDR3 DNA: TGTGCCAGCAGTGAGTCTTTGGGGGCGCCCACTGAAGCTTTCTTT. This gives the protein CASSESLGAPTEAFF.